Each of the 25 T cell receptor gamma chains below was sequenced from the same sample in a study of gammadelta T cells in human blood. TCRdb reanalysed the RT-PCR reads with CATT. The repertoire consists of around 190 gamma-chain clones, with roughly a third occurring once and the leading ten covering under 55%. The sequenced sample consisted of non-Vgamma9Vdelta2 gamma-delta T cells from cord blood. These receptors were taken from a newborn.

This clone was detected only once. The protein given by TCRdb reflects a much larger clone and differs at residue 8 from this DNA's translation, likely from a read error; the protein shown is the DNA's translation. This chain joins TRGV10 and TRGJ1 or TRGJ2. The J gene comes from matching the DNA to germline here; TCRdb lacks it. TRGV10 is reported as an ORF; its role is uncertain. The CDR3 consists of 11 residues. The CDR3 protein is CAACCYYEKLF. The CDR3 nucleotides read TGTGCTGCGTGCTGCTATTATGAGAAACTCTTT.

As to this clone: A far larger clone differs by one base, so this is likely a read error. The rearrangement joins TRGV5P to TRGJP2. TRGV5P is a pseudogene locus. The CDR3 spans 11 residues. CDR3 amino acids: CATWIVWIKTF. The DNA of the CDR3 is TGTGCCACTTGGATTGTGTGGATCAAGACGTTT.

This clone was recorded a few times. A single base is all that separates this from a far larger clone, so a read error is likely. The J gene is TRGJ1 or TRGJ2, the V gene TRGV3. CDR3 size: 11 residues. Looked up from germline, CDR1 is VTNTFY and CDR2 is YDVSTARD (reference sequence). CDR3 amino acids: CAPWPFDKKLF. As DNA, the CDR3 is TGTGCCCCCTGGCCATTTGATAAGAAACTCTTT.

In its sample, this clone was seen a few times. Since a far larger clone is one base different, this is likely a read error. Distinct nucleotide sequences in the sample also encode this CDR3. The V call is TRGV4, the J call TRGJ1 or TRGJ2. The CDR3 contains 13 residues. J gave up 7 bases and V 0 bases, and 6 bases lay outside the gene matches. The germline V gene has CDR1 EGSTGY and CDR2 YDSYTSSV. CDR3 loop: CATWDGLYYKKLF. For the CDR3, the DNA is TGTGCCACCTGGGATGGGCTTTACTATAAGAAACTCTTT.

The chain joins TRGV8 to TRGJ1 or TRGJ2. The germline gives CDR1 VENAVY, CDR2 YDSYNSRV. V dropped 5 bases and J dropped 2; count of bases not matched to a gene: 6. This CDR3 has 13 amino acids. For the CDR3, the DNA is TGTGCCACCTGGGTTCGCCATTATTATAAGAAACTCTTT. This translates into CATWVRHYYKKLF.

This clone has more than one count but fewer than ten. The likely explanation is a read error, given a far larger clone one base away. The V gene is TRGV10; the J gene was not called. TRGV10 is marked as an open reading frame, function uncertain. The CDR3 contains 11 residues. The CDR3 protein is CAACCYYKRLF. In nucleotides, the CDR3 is TGTGCTGCGTGCTGCTATTATAAGAGACTCTTT.

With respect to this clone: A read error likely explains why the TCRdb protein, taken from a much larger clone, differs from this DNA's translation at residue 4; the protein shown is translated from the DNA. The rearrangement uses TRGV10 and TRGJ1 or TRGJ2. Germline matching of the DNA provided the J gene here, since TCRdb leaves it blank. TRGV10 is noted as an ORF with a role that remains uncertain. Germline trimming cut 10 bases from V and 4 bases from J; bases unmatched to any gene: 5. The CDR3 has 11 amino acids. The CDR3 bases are TGTGCTGCGTACTGCTATTATAAGAAACTCTTT. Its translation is CAAYCYYKKLF.

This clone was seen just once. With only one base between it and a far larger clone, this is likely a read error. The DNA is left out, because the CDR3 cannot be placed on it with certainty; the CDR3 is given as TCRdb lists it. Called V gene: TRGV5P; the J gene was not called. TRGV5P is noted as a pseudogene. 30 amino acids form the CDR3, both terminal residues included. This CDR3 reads CATWGVIIRNSLAVEQHLLSQVSIGRIQHF.

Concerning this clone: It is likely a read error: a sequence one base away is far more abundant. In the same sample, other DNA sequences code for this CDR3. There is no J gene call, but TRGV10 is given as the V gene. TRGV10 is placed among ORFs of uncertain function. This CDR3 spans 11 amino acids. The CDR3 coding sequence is TGTGCTGCGTGCTGCTATTATAAAAAACTCTTT. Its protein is CAACCYYKKLF.

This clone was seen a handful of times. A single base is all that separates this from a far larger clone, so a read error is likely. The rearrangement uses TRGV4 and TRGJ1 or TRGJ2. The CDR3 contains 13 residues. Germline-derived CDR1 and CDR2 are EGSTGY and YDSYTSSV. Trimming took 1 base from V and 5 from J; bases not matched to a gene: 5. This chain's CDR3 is CATWDGLHYKKLF. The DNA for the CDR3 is TGTGCCACCTGGGATGGCCTTCATTATAAGAAACTCTTT.

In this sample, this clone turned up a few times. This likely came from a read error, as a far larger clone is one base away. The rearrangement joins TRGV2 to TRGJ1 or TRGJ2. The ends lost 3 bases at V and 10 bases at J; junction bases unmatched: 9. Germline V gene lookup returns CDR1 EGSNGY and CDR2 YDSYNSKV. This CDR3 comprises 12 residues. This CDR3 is CATWDWPRKKLF. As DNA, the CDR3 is TGTGCCACCTGGGACTGGCCTAGGAAGAAACTCTTT.

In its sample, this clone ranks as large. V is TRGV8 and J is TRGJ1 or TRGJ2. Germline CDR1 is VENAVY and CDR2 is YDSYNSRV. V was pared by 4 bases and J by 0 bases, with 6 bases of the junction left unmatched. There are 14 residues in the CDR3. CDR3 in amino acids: CATWEPSNYYKKLF. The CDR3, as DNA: TGTGCCACCTGGGAGCCTTCGAATTATTATAAGAAACTCTTT.

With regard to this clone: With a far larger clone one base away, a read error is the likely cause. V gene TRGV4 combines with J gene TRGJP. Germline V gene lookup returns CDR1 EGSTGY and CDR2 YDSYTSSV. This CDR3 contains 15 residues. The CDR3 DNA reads TGTGCCACCTGGGATTTGGAGTTGGGCGAAAAAATCAAGGTATTT. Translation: CATWDLELGEKIKVF.

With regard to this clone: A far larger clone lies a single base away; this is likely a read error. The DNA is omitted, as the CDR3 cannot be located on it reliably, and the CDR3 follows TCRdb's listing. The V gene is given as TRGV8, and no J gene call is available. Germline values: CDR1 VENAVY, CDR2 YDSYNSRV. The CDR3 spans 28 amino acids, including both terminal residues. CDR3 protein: CATWVIRNSLAVEQHLLSQVSIRRIQHF.

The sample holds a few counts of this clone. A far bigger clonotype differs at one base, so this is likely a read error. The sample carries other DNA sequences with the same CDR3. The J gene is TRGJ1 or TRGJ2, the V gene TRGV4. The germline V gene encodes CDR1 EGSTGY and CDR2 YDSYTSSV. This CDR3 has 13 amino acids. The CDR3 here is CATWDSPYYKKLF. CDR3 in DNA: TGCGCCACCTGGGATAGTCCTTATTATAAGAAACTCTTT.

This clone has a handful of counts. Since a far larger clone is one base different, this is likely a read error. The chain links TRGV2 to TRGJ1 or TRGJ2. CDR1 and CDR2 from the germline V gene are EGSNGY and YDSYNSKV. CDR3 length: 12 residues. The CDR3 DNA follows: TGTGCCACCTGTGACGGGCCTAGGAAGAAACTCTTT. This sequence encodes CATCDGPRKKLF.

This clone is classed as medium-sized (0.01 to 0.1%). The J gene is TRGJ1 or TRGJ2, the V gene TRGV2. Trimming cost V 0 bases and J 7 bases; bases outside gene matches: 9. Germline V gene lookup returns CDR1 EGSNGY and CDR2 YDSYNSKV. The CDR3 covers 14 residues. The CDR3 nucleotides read TGTGCCACCTGGGACGGGCCACGGGAGTATAAGAAACTCTTT. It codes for CATWDGPREYKKLF.

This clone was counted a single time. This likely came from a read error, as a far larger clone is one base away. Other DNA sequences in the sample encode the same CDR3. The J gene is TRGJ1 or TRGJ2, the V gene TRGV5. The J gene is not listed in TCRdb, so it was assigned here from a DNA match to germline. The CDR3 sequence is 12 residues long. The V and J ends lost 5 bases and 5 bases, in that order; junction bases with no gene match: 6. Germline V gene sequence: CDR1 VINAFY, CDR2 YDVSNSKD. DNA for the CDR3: TGTGCCACCTGGGCTCTAGATTATAAGAAACTCTTT. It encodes CATWALDYKKLF.

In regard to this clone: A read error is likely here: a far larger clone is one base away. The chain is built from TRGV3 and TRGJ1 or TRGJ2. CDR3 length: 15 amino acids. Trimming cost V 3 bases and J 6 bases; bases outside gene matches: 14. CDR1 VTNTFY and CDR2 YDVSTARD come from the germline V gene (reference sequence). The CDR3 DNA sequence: TGTGCCACCTGGGACTCCTACCCGAAAGGTTATAAGAAACTCTTT. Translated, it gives CATWDSYPKGYKKLF.

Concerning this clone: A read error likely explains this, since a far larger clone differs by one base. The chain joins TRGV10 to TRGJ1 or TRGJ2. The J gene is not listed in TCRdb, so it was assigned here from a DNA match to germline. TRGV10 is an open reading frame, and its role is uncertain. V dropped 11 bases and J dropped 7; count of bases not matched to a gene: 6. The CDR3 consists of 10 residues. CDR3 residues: CAAGNYKKLF. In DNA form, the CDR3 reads TGTGCTGCGGGGAACTATAAGAAACTCTTT.

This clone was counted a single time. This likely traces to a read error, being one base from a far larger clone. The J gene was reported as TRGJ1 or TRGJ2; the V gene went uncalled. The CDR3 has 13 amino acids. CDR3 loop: CATWPLPRYKKLF. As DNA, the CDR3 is TGTGCCACCTGGCCACTCCCGAGGTATAAGAAACTCTTT.

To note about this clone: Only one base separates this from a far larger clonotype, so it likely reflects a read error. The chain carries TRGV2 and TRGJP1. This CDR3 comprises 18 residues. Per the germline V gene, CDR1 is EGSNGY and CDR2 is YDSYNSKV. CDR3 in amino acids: CATWDGRAEGTAGWFKIF. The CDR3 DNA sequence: TGTGCCACCTGGGACGGGCGAGCGGAGGGTACCGCTGGTTGGTTCAAGATATTT.

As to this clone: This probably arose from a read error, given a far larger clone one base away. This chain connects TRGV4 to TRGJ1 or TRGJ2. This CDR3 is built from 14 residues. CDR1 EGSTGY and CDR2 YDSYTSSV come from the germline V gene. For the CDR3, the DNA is TGTACCACCTGGGGGGGCGAGAATTATTATAAGAAACTCTTT. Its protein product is CTTWGGENYYKKLF.

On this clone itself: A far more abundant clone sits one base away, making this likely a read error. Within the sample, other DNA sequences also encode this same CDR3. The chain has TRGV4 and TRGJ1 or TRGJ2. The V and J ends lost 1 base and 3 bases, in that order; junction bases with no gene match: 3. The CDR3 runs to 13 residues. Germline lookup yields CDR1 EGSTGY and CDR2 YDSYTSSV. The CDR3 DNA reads TGTGCCACCTGGGATGGACTTTATTATAAGAAACTCTTT. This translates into CATWDGLYYKKLF.

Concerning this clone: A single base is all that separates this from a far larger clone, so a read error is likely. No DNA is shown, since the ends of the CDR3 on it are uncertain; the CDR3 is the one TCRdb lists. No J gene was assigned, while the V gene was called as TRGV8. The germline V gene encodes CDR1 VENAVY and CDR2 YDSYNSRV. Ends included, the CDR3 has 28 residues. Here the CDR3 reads CATWVIRKSLAVEQHLLSQVSIGRIQHF.